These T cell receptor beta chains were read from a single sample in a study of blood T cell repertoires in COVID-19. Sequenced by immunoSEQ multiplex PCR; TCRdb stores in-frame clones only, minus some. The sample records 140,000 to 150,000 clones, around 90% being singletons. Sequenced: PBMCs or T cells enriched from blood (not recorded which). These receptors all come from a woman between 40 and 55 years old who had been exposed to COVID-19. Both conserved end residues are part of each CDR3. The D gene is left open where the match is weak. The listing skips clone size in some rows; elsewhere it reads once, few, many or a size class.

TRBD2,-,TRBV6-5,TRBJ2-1,CASTLRGGVDEQFF,TGTGCCAGCACCCTCCGGGGGGGGGTCGATGAGCAGTTCTTC
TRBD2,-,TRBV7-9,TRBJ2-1,CASSPLAGGPGYNEQFF,TGTGCCAGCAGCCCATTAGCGGGAGGGCCGGGTTACAATGAGCAGTTCTTC
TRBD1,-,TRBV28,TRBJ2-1,CASKRDRGYNEQFF,TGTGCCAGCAAGCGGGACAGGGGATACAATGAGCAGTTCTTC
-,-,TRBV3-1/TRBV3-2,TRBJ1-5,CASSQYPYNQPQHF,TGTGCCAGCAGCCAATACCCCTACAATCAGCCCCAGCATTTT
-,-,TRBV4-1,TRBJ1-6,CASSQLLGTRNSPLHF,TGCGCCAGCAGCCAACTGTTAGGGACACGTAATTCACCCCTCCACTTT
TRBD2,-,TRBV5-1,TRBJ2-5,CASDSGTSGAPVQETQYF,TGCGCCAGCGATTCCGGGACTAGCGGGGCCCCTGTCCAAGAGACCCAGTACTTC
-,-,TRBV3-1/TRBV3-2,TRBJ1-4,CASRNRAEKLFF,TGTGCCAGCAGGAACAGGGCGGAAAAACTGTTTTTT
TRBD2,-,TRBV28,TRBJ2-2,CAVKGLATGELFF,TGTGCCGTAAAAGGACTAGCCACCGGGGAGCTGTTTTTT
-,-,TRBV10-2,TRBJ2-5,CATQTGRSQETQYF,TGCGCCACACAGACAGGGAGGTCCCAAGAGACCCAGTACTTC
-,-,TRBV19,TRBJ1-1,CASSGTMNTEAFF,TGTGCCAGTAGTGGCACAATGAACACTGAAGCTTTCTTT
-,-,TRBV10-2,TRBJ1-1,CASYPTGLDTEAFF,TGCGCCAGCTATCCTACAGGGCTAGACACTGAAGCTTTCTTT
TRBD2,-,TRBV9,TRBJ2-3,CASSVVGGLADTQYF,TGTGCCAGCAGCGTAGTGGGAGGGCTGGCAGATACGCAGTATTTT
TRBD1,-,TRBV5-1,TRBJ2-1,CASSLGTGGYYNEQFF,TGCGCCAGCAGCTTGGGGACAGGCGGATATTACAATGAGCAGTTCTTC
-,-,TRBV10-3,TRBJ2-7,CAISESALRDEQYF,TGTGCCATCAGTGAGTCGGCATTGAGGGACGAGCAGTACTTC
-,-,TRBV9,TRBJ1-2,CASARDTYGYTF,TGTGCCAGCGCCCGGGACACCTATGGCTACACCTTC
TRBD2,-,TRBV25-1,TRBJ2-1,CATRGGGSPINNEQFF,TGTGCCACCAGGGGCGGGGGGTCACCCATCAACAATGAGCAGTTCTTC
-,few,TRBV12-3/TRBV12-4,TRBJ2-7,CASSLTSPRWQYF,TGTGCCAGCTCCTTAACGAGCCCTCGGTGGCAGTACTTC
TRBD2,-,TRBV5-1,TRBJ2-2,CASSTQGGAYTGELFF,TGCGCCAGCAGCACTCAGGGAGGGGCCTACACCGGGGAGCTGTTTTTT
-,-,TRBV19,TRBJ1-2,CASSPNSHGYTF,TGTGCCAGTAGCCCCAATTCCCATGGCTACACCTTC
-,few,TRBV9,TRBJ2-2,CASSIQGTYTGELFF,TGTGCCAGCAGCATACAGGGAACCTACACCGGGGAGCTGTTTTTT
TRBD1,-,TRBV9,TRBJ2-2,CASNDDRATGKLFF,TGTGCCAGCAATGATGACAGGGCCACCGGGAAGCTGTTTTTT